This T cell receptor beta chain was captured in a study of blood T cell repertoires in COVID-19. Study information: T cells, B-cell-depleted T cells, or PBMCs supplied cDNA or gDNA.

Assay: immunoSEQ multiplex PCR; the TCRdb copy retains only in-frame clones and omits some. The repertoire holds around 500,000 clones, with approximately 85% as singletons. The CDR3 covers 16 residues. The V gene's germline CDR1 is SGHTA and CDR2 FQGTGA. J gave up 3 bases and V 2 bases, and 7 bases lay outside the gene matches. The source material was peripheral blood. The sequence derives from a human donor in a cohort sampled during active COVID-19. The chain recombines TRBV7-3 with TRBJ2-3, with 8 bases matching TRBD2. As DNA, the CDR3 is TGTGCCAGCAGCTTAGGGTTGGGACTAGAAACAGATACGCAGTATTTT. This translates into CASSLGLGLETDTQYF.